A selection of T cell receptor beta chains follows, all from one sample in a study of technical replicates of blood from a handful of donors. Clones were read by immunoSEQ multiplex PCR, and TCRdb kept only the in-frame ones, dropping some. Here the sample spans tens of thousands of clones, approximately 83% being singletons. Input material: PBMCs. These TCRs come from a human donor in good health. Some clones in this sample may be carry-over from other donors' samples. CDR3s include the opening cysteine and the closing phenylalanine or tryptophan. D genes are given only for firm matches. Where a row states a size, it is once, few, many or the class of an expanded clone; other rows omit it.

>TRBV11-1|once|.|15|TRBJ2-3
CASSRSGFSTDTQYF
TGTGCCAGCAGCCGAAGCGGGTTTAGCACAGATACGCAGTATTTT
>TRBV5-4|.|.|11|TRBJ2-5
CASSVQETQYF
TGTGCCAGCAGCGTACAAGAGACCCAGTACTTC
>TRBV6-6|.|.|14|TRBJ1-1
CASRARGEGTEAFF
TGTGCCAGCAGAGCTAGGGGCGAAGGGACTGAAGCTTTCTTT
>TRBV7-9|.|.|13|TRBJ1-4
CASEGQRNEKLFF
TGTGCCAGCGAAGGACAGAGGAATGAAAAACTGTTTTTT
>TRBV10-3|few|.|13|TRBJ1-1
CAISEGRGTEAFF
TGTGCCATCAGTGAGGGCAGAGGGACTGAAGCTTTCTTT
>TRBV4-3|few|.|16|TRBJ2-2
CASSQEGTGWTGELFF
TGCGCCAGCAGCCAAGAGGGAACAGGGTGGACCGGGGAGCTGTTTTTT
>TRBV29-1|.|.|14|TRBJ1-5
CSVEVGGGNQPQHF
TGCAGCGTTGAAGTAGGGGGAGGCAATCAGCCCCAGCATTTT
>TRBV29-1|few|.|13|TRBJ1-1
CSAPRGMNTEAFF
TGCAGCGCCCCAAGGGGAATGAACACTGAAGCTTTCTTT
>TRBV9|.|TRBD1|13|TRBJ2-3
CASSATGADTQYF
TGTGCCAGCAGCGCGACAGGGGCAGATACGCAGTATTTT
>TRBV4-1|.|TRBD1|15|TRBJ1-5
CASSQATGENWPQHF
TGCGCCAGCAGCCAAGCTACAGGGGAAAACTGGCCCCAGCATTTT
>TRBV5-1|.|TRBD2|13|TRBJ2-7
CASSSGGGYEQYF
TGCGCCAGCAGCTCTGGCGGGGGATACGAGCAGTACTTC
>TRBV7-8|.|.|13|TRBJ2-5
CASSLGQRETQYF
TGTGCCAGCAGCTTAGGCCAGAGGGAGACCCAGTACTTC
>TRBV7-2|.|.|18|TRBJ2-7
CASSFRQPGAKFSYEQYF
TGTGCCAGCAGCTTTCGTCAGCCAGGGGCTAAATTCTCCTACGAGCAGTACTTC
>TRBV12-1|few|.|19|TRBJ2-7
CASSRGLAGGRLKSYEQYF
TGTGCCAGCAGCCGAGGACTAGCGGGGGGCCGCCTAAAATCCTACGAGCAGTACTTC
>TRBV27|.|.|13|TRBJ1-1
CASRSPLNTEAFF
TGTGCCAGCAGAAGCCCCTTGAACACTGAAGCTTTCTTT
>TRBV4-2|.|TRBD2|16|TRBJ2-1
CASSRTSGGSYNEQFF
TGTGCCAGCAGCCGGACTAGCGGGGGCTCCTACAATGAGCAGTTCTTC
>TRBV12-5|.|.|13|TRBJ1-4
CASGFAGNEKLFF
TGTGCTAGTGGTTTCGCGGGGAATGAAAAACTGTTTTTT
>TRBV25-1|once|.|15|TRBJ2-1
CASSEYVSSYNEQFF
TGTGCCAGCAGTGAATACGTTAGCAGTTACAATGAGCAGTTCTTC
>TRBV7-2|.|TRBD2|16|TRBJ2-3
CASSLAAGRGSDTQYF
TGTGCCAGCAGCTTAGCGGCCGGGAGGGGTTCAGATACGCAGTATTTT
>TRBV11-2|.|TRBD1|16|TRBJ2-7
CASSLDSGTGGYEQYF
TGTGCCAGCAGCTTAGACTCCGGGACAGGGGGCTACGAGCAGTACTTC
>TRBV6-6|.|.|12|TRBJ2-7
CASSSSAYEQYF
TGTGCCAGCAGTTCTTCAGCCTACGAGCAGTACTTC
>TRBV5-1|.|.|16|TRBJ2-5
CASSIPGSPAQETQYF
TGCGCCAGCAGCATACCGGGATCTCCGGCCCAAGAGACCCAGTACTTC